These 5 T cell receptor beta chains share one sample of origin, sequenced in a study of blood T cell repertoires in COVID-19. Profiled with immunoSEQ multiplex PCR; TCRdb holds only in-frame clones, not every one. The sample yields about 110,000 clones, roughly 87% seen once. The sequencing sample was made of peripheral blood. The receptors shown here come from a human donor in a cohort sampled during active COVID-19.

The chain uses TRBV9 and TRBJ2-3; 9 bases line up with TRBD1. This CDR3 has 16 amino acids. J gave up 4 bases and V 4 bases, and 10 bases lay outside the gene matches. The germline V gene encodes CDR1 SGDLS and CDR2 YYNGEE. CDR3 residues: CASSTEQGAVADTQYF. The CDR3 DNA follows: TGTGCCAGCAGCACAGAACAGGGGGCCGTAGCAGATACGCAGTATTTT. The full variable domain, its missing parts supplied by reference TRBV9 and TRBJ2-3, is DSGVTQTPKHLITATGQRVTLRCSPRSGDLSVYWYQQSLDQGLQFLIQYYNGEERAKGNILERFSAQQFPDLHSELNLSSLELGDSALYFCASSTEQGAVADTQYFGPGTRLTVL.

This sequence joins TRBV6-2 or TRBV6-3 and TRBJ1-1; 10 nucleotides agree with TRBD1. The CDR3 contains 15 residues. The J segment lost 0 bases and the V segment lost 4 bases, leaving 2 bases of the junction unmatched. In germline, CDR1 is MNHEY, CDR2 SVGEGT. CDR3: CASSWGQGLNTEAFF. The CDR3 coding sequence is TGTGCCAGCAGTTGGGGACAGGGGCTGAACACTGAAGCTTTCTTT.

V and J are TRBV7-9 and TRBJ1-1; D is perhaps TRBD1 (5 bases). Germline CDR1 is SEHNR and CDR2 is FQNEAQ (reference sequence). CDR3 length: 15 residues. Deletions cut 0 bases from V and 4 bases from J, with 12 bases between. CDR3 residues: CASSLASGLSTEAFF. CDR3 sequence (DNA): TGTGCCAGCAGCTTAGCCTCGGGACTATCCACTGAAGCTTTCTTT. The complete variable domain, with remaining parts taken from reference TRBV7-9 and TRBJ1-1, reads DTGVSQNPRHKITKRGQNVTFRCDPISEHNRLYWYRQTLGQGPEFLTYFQNEAQLEKSRLLSDRFSAERPKGSFSTLEIQRTEQGDSAMYLCASSLASGLSTEAFFGQGTRLTVV.

The CDR3 sequence is CATSRGFNTKTSYGYTF. CDR3 in DNA: TGTGCCACCAGCAGAGGCTTTAACACTAAGACTTCCTATGGCTACACCTTC. V is TRBV15 and J is TRBJ1-2, with D uncertain. The germline V gene encodes CDR1 LNHNV and CDR2 YYDKDF (reference sequence). V shed 1 base and J shed 4 bases, with 19 bases lying between them. The length of the CDR3 is 17 residues.

This rearrangement joins TRBV4-3 to TRBJ1-4; 7 bases are a match to TRBD1. V trimming: 2 bases; J trimming: 2 bases; junction bases outside the gene matches: 5. This CDR3 region has 16 residues. CDR1 is LGHNA, CDR2 YSLEER, per germline. CDR3 nucleotide sequence: TGCGCCAGCAGCCAACACCCGACAGGGACTAATGAAAAACTGTTTTTT. Translated: CASSQHPTGTNEKLFF.